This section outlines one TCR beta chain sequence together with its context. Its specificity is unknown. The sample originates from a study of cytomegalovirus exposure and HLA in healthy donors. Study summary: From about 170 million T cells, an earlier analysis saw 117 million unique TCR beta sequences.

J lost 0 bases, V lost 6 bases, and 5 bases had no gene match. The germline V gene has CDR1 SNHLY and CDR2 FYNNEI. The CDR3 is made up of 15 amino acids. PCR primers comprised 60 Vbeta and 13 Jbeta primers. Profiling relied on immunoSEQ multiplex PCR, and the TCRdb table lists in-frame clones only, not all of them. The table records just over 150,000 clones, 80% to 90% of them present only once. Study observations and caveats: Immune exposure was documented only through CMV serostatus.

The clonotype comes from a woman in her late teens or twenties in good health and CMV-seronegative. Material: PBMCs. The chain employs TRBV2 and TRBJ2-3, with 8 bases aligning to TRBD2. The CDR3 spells CASSVIAGSTDTQYF. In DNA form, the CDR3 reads TGTGCCAGCAGCGTAATAGCGGGGAGCACAGATACGCAGTATTTT.